The following is a T cell receptor beta chain sequence with its context. Its antigen is unknown. The study ran its PCR with 60 Vbeta and 13 Jbeta primers. TCRdb's copy holds only in-frame clones and misses some; the assay was immunoSEQ multiplex PCR. This table holds about 220,000 clones, about 70% found once. This specimen belongs to a study of cytomegalovirus exposure and HLA in healthy donors. Overall study results and limits: In all likelihood, a cluster of highly shared sequence variants was a sequencing artifact.

The sequenced sample was PBMCs. The receptor was isolated from a woman aged 25-40 years in good health and CMV-seronegative.

This chain's CDR3 is CASRENQPQHF. Here the CDR3 DNA reads TGTGCCAGCCGCGAGAATCAGCCCCAGCATTTT. The chain uses TRBV6-6 and TRBJ1-5; D uncertain. The CDR3 runs 11 residues. V lost 8 bases, J lost 4 bases, and 6 bases lay in between. The germline V gene encodes CDR1 MNHNY and CDR2 SVGAGI (reference sequence).